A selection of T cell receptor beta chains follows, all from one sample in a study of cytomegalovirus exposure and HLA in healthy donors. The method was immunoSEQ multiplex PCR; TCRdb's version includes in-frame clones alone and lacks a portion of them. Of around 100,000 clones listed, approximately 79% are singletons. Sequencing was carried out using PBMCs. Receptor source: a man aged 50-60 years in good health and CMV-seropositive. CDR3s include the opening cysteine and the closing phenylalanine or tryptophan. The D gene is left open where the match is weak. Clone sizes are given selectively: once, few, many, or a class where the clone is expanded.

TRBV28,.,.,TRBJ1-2,CASSLRGNYGYTF,TGTGCCAGCAGTTTAAGGGGGAACTATGGCTACACCTTC
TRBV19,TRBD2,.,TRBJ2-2,CASFGTTNTGELFF,TGTGCCAGTTTTGGGACTACCAACACCGGGGAGCTGTTTTTT
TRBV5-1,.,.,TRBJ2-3,CASSLRGDTQYF,TGCGCCAGCAGCTTAAGGGGAGATACGCAGTATTTT
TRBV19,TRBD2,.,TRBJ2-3,CASTRGSSGSDTQYF,TGTGCCAGTACCCGGGGTTCAAGCGGGAGTGATACGCAGTATTTT
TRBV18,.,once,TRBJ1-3,CASSPVTDVSGNTIYF,TGTGCCAGCTCGCCAGTGACAGACGTCTCTGGAAACACCATATATTTT
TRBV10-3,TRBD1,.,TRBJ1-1,CAIRTGMNTEAFF,TGTGCCATCAGGACAGGGATGAACACTGAAGCTTTCTTT
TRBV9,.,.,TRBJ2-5,CASSARRGPQETQYF,TGTGCCAGCAGCGCGCGGAGGGGACCTCAAGAGACCCAGTACTTC
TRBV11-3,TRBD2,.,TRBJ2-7,CASSFGGGRDEQYF,TGTGCCAGCAGCTTTGGGGGGGGAAGGGACGAGCAGTACTTC
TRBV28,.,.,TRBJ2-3,CASSLNTQRGTDTQYF,TGTGCCAGCAGTTTAAACACGCAGAGGGGCACAGATACGCAGTATTTT
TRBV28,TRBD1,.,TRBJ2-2,CATGQGTGELFF,TGTGCCACCGGACAGGGGACCGGGGAGCTGTTTTTT
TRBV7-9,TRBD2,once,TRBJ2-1,CASSFGSGSSYNEQFF,TGTGCCAGCAGCTTTGGGAGCGGGAGCTCCTACAATGAGCAGTTCTTC
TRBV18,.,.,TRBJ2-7,CASSNWDKAYEQYF,TGTGCCAGCTCCAACTGGGACAAGGCCTACGAGCAGTACTTC
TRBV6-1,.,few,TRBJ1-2,CASSDSGYGYTF,TGTGCCAGCAGTGATTCAGGGTATGGCTACACCTTC
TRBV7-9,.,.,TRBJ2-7,CASSPRWGPRSYEQYF,TGTGCCAGCAGCCCGAGGTGGGGGCCACGCTCCTACGAGCAGTACTTC
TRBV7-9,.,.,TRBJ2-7,CASSLVGGAYEQYF,TGTGCCAGCAGCTTAGTAGGGGGGGCCTACGAGCAGTACTTC
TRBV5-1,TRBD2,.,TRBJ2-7,CASSLVGGSLYEQYF,TGCGCCAGCAGCTTGGTTGGCGGGAGCTTATACGAGCAGTACTTC
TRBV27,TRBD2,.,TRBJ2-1,CASLAGGPGYNEQFF,TGTGCCAGCCTAGCGGGAGGGCCGGGGTACAATGAGCAGTTCTTC
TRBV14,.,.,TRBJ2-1,CASSQGRGSYEQFF,TGTGCCAGCAGCCAAGGACGGGGTAGTTATGAGCAGTTCTTC
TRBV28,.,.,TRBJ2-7,CASSPSPWGSHSYEQYF,TGTGCCAGCAGCCCAAGCCCGTGGGGCAGCCACTCCTACGAGCAGTACTTC
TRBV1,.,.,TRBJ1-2,CTSSQWDMGHGYTF,TGCACCAGCAGCCAATGGGACATGGGCCATGGCTACACCTTC
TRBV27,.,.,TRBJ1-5,CASSLRGASGNQPQHF,TGTGCCAGCAGTTTACGGGGGGCTTCCGGCAATCAGCCCCAGCATTTT
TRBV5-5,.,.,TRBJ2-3,CASSLAGTWTDTQYF,TGTGCCAGCAGCTTGGCTGGGACATGGACAGATACGCAGTATTTT
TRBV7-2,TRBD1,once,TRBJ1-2,CASSFRAWQGALVLGGYTF,TGTGCCAGCAGCTTTCGGGCTTGGCAGGGGGCTCTCGTACTCGGGGGCTACACCTTC
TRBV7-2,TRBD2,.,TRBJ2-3,CASSLTLAGVTDTQYF,TGTGCCAGCAGCTTAACTCTAGCGGGAGTCACAGATACGCAGTATTTT
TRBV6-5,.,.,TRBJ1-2,CASSYSTRADYGYTF,TGTGCCAGCAGTTACTCGACCAGGGCGGACTATGGCTACACCTTC
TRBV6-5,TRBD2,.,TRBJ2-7,CAGRTSGVYEQYF,TGTGCCGGAAGGACTAGCGGGGTCTACGAGCAGTACTTC
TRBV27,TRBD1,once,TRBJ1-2,CASRKPGTGGSGYTF,TGTGCCAGCAGAAAACCCGGGACAGGGGGTTCTGGCTACACCTTC
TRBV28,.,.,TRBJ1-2,CASSFTGQQYGYTF,TGTGCCAGCAGTTTCACTGGACAGCAATATGGCTACACCTTC
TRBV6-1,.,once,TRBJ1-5,CASRSEKWPQHF,TGTGCCAGTAGATCCGAGAAATGGCCCCAGCATTTT
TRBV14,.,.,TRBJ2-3,CASSQDFADTDTQYF,TGTGCCAGCAGCCAAGACTTCGCGGACACAGATACGCAGTATTTT
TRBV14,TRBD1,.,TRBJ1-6,CASRPTGQKNSPLHF,TGTGCCAGCAGACCTACGGGACAGAAAAATTCACCCCTCCACTTT
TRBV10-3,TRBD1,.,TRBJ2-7,CAISDEGTGGSYEQYF,TGTGCCATCAGTGATGAGGGGACAGGGGGCTCGTACGAGCAGTACTTC
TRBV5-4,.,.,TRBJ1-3,CASSLKQNSGNTIYF,TGTGCCAGCAGCTTGAAACAGAATTCTGGAAACACCATATATTTT
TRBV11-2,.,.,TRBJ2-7,CASSLDYGPANEQYF,TGTGCCAGCAGCTTAGATTATGGGCCGGCGAACGAGCAGTACTTC
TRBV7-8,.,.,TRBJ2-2,CASSLAISGTGELFF,TGTGCCAGCAGCTTAGCAATTAGTGGTACCGGGGAGCTGTTTTTT
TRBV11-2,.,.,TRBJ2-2,CASSLVGAGIGAGELFF,TGTGCCAGCAGCTTAGTGGGAGCGGGTATTGGTGCCGGGGAGCTGTTTTTT
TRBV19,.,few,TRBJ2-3,CASSIRRGGLDTQYF,TGTGCCAGTAGTATAAGGAGGGGCGGGTTAGATACGCAGTATTTT
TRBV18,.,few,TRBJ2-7,CASSPLGGRSYEQYF,TGTGCCAGCTCACCATTGGGAGGTCGCTCCTACGAGCAGTACTTC
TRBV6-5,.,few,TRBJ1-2,CASSYSARGNNYGYTF,TGTGCCAGCAGTTACTCAGCCAGGGGAAATAACTATGGCTACACCTTC
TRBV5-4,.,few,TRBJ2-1,CASSLGTITNEQFF,TGTGCCAGCAGCTTGGGGACTATTACTAATGAGCAGTTCTTC
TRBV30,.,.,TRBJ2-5,CAWSVVSQETQYF,TGTGCCTGGAGTGTGGTCAGTCAAGAGACCCAGTACTTC
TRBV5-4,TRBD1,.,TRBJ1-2,CASSSPGQEDGYTF,TGTGCCAGCAGCAGCCCGGGACAGGAGGATGGCTACACCTTC
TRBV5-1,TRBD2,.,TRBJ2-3,CASSLVASGISDTQYF,TGCGCCAGCAGCTTGGTTGCTAGCGGGATATCAGATACGCAGTATTTT
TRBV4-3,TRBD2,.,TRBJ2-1,CASSLLGGGSSYNEQFF,TGCGCCAGCAGCCTCCTGGGTGGCGGGAGCTCCTACAATGAGCAGTTCTTC
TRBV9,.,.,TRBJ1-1,CASSAWSGGTEAFF,TGTGCCAGCAGCGCCTGGTCGGGCGGGACTGAAGCTTTCTTT
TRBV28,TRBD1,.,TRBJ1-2,CASIESEGGGWYGYTF,TGTGCCAGCATCGAATCGGAAGGGGGCGGATGGTATGGCTACACCTTC
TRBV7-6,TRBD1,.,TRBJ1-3,CASSHRTGSGNTIYF,TGTGCCAGCAGCCATAGGACAGGCTCTGGAAACACCATATATTTT
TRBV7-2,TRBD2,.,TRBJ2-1,CASSLRGRANEQFF,TGTGCCAGCAGCCTCCGCGGGAGGGCGAATGAGCAGTTCTTC